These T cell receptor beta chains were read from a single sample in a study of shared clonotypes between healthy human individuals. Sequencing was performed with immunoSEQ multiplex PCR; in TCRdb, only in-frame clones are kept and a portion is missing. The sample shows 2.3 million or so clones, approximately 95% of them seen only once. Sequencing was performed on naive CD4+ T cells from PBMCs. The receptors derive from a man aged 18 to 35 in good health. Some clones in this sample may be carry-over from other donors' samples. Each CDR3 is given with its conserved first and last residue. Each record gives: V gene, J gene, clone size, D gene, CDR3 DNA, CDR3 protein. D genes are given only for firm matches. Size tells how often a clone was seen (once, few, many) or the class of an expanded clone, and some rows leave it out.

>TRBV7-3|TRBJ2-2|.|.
TGTGCCAGCAGCTTAAGGGGTAGCGGGGAGCTGTTTTTT
CASSLRGSGELFF
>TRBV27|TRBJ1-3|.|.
TGTGCCAGCAGTTTGGCGGGGTACTCTGGAAACACCATATATTTT
CASSLAGYSGNTIYF
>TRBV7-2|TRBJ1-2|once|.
TGTGCCAGCAGCTTTGACTCTCCTGGCTACACCTTC
CASSFDSPGYTF
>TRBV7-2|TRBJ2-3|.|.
TGTGCCAGCAGCCATGTGACATCGGATACGCAGTATTTT
CASSHVTSDTQYF
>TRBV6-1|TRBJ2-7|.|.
TGTGCCAGCAGTGAAACAAACTACGAGCAGTACTTC
CASSETNYEQYF
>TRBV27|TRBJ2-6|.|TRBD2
TGTGCCAGCAGTTTAAAACCTAGCGGGACCTTCTCTGGGGCCAACGTCCTGACTTTC
CASSLKPSGTFSGANVLTF
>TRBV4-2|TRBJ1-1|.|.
TGTGCCAGCAGCCAGATGAACACTGAAGCTTTCTTT
CASSQMNTEAFF
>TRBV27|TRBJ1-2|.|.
TGTGCCAGCAGTTTCGGGGGAGGCTACGGCTACACCTTC
CASSFGGGYGYTF
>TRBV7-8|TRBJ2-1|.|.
TGTGCCAGCAGCCAGCTTAGGGGGCCAGCGGGAATCGATGAGCAGTTCTTC
CASSQLRGPAGIDEQFF
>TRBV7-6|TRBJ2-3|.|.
TGTGCCAGCAGCTTAGATACTAGCACAGATACGCAGTATTTT
CASSLDTSTDTQYF
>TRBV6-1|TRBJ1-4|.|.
TGTGCCACCCGGGACACCCAAAAACTGTTTTTT
CATRDTQKLFF
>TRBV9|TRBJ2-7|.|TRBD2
TGTGCCAGCAGCGTAGGACTAGCGTCCTCCTACGAGCAGTACTTC
CASSVGLASSYEQYF
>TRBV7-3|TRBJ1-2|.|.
TGTGCCAGCAGCTTAGAGTTAGGCTATGGCTACACCTTC
CASSLELGYGYTF
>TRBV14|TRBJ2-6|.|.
TGTGCCAGCAGCCAAGTTTCTGGGGCCAACGTCCTGACTTTC
CASSQVSGANVLTF
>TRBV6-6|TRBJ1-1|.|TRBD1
TGTGCCAGCAGTTACCAGGGGGCGCAGAACACTGAAGCTTTCTTT
CASSYQGAQNTEAFF
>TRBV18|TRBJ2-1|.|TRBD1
TGTGCCAGCTCCCCGGGACAGGGACTCGTCAATGAGCAGTTCTTC
CASSPGQGLVNEQFF
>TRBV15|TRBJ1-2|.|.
TGTGCCACCAGCAGAGATTCGCGGGGAGGTAACTATGGCTACACCTTC
CATSRDSRGGNYGYTF
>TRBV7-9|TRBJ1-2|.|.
TGTGCCAGCAGCCAGTCGACAGGCGTCTATGGCTACACCTTC
CASSQSTGVYGYTF
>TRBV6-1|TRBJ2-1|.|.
TGTGCCAGCAGTGAAGTGCGTGGTAGCTCCTACAATGAGCAGTTCTTC
CASSEVRGSSYNEQFF
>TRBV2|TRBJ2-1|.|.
TGTGCCAGCGGACTAAACAATGAGCAGTTCTTC
CASGLNNEQFF
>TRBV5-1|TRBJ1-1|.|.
TGCGCCAGCAGCCCGCGGCAGGGAAACATGAACACTGAAGCTTTCTTT
CASSPRQGNMNTEAFF
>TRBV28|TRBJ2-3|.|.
TGTGCCAGCAGTTTGGGGGGGCCAACAGATACGCAGTATTTT
CASSLGGPTDTQYF
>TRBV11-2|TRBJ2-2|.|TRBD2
TGTGCCAGCAGCCGCGGGACTAGCGGGAAAGTCGCCGGGGAGCTGTTTTTT
CASSRGTSGKVAGELFF
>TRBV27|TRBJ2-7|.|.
TGTGCCAGCAGTTCCCTCACCGGGGGCATCTACGAGCAGTACTTC
CASSSLTGGIYEQYF
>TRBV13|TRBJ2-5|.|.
TGTGCCTCCTCCGAGGGCCGGGAGACCCAGTACTTC
CASSEGRETQYF
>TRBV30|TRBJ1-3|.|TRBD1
TGTGCCTGGAGACACGGGACAGCTGGAAACACCATATATTTT
CAWRHGTAGNTIYF
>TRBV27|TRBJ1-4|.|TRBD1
TGTGCCAGCAGACCGACAGGGGTGGAAAAACTGTTTTTT
CASRPTGVEKLFF
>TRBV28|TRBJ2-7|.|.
TGTGCCAGCAGGGAAATTTCCCGGGACTTTAACTACGAGCAGTACTTC
CASREISRDFNYEQYF
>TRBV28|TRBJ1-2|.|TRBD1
TGTGCCAGCAGTTTGGTAGGGACAGGGATGAATGGCTACACCTTC
CASSLVGTGMNGYTF
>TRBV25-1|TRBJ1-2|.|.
TGTGCCAGCGGTAGGGGGGGGTACAGGGATCACACCTTC
CASGRGGYRDHTF
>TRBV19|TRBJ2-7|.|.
TGTGCCAGTAGCCCAGGGACGAGCAACGAGCAGTACTTC
CASSPGTSNEQYF
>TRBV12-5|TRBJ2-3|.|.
TGTGCTAGTGGTGCTCCCCGTGGTACAGCGAGCACAGATACGCAGTATTTT
CASGAPRGTASTDTQYF
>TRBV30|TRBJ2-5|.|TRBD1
TGTGCCTGGGGGGACAGGGTTGAGACCCAGTACTTC
CAWGDRVETQYF
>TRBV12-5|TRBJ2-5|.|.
TGTGCTAGTGGTTTCGGACGAACAGGGGAGGTCGAGACCCAGTACTTC
CASGFGRTGEVETQYF
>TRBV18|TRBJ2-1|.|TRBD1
TGTGCCAGCTCACAGGGGACAGGCCGCAATGAGCAGTTCTTC
CASSQGTGRNEQFF
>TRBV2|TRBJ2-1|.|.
TGTGCCAGCAGTGAAGGGCGGTGGGATTACAATGAGCAGTTCTTC
CASSEGRWDYNEQFF
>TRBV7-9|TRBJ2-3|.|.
TGTGCCAGCAGCTTAGACAAGGGGACAGATACGCAGTATTTT
CASSLDKGTDTQYF
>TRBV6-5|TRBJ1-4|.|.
TGTGCCAGCAGTTCGCCCGGGACCCTAGGGGAAAAACTGTTTTTT
CASSSPGTLGEKLFF
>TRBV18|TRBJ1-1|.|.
TGTGCCAGCCACGTGGGGAACACTGAAGCTTTCTTT
CASHVGNTEAFF
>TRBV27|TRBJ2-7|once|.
TGTGCCAGCAGTTGGGGGGCCCTTTACTCCTACGAGCAGTACTTC
CASSWGALYSYEQYF
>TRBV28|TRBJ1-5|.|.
TGTGCCAGCAGGGGAGTGGCAGGTATGAATCAGCCCCAGCATTTT
CASRGVAGMNQPQHF
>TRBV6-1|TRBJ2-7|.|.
TGTGCCAGCAGTGTACAGGGTACTTCCTCCTACGAGCAGTACTTC
CASSVQGTSSYEQYF
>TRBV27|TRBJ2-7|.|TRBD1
TGTGCCAGCAGTCTGGACAGGGGCCCCTACGAGCAGTACTTC
CASSLDRGPYEQYF
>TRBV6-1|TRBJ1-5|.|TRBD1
TGTGCCAGCATGGGACAGCGCCTAGGGGATCAGCCCCAGCATTTT
CASMGQRLGDQPQHF
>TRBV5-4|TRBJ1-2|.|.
TGTGCCAGCAGCTTGGGGGGGATACAGGGTTGGTACTATGGCTACACCTTC
CASSLGGIQGWYYGYTF
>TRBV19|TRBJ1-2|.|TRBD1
TGTGCCAGTAGGACACCCGGGACAGGGAACTATGGCTACACCTTC
CASRTPGTGNYGYTF
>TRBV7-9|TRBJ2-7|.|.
TGTGCCACAGCCTCTACGGGACTCTACGAGCAGTACTTC
CATASTGLYEQYF
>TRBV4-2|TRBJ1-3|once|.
TGTGCCAGCAGCCGAGACTTACGATTGGACGTTAACTCTGGAAACACCATATATTTT
CASSRDLRLDVNSGNTIYF
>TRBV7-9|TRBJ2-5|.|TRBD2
TGTGCCAGCAGCCCCGGGACTAGCGGGAGGTTGCGAGAGACCCAGTACTTC
CASSPGTSGRLRETQYF
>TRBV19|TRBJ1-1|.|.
TGTGCCAGTACCAGGCCGGGGGCCAGCACTGAAGTTTTCTTT
CASTRPGASTEVFF
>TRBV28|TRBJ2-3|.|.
TGTGCCAGTAAACCGGGGAGCACAGATACGCAGTATTTT
CASKPGSTDTQYF
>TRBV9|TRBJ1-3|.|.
TGTGCCAGCAGCGCCCGCAGGGAGGGCCTCGGAAACACCATATATTTT
CASSARREGLGNTIYF
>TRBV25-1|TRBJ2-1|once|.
TGTGCCAGCAGTGACTCCGGGAGAGGTTACAATGAGCAGTTCTTC
CASSDSGRGYNEQFF
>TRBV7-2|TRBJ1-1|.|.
TGTGCCAGCAGCTCGAGAGGGGGTTTGAACACTGAAGCTTTCTTT
CASSSRGGLNTEAFF
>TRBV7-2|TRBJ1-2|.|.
TGTGCCAGCAGCTTAGTAGGGGTCTCGGGCTACACCTTC
CASSLVGVSGYTF
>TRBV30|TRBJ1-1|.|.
TGTGCCTGGAGTGTATCGGGGGGCACTGAAGCTTTCTTT
CAWSVSGGTEAFF
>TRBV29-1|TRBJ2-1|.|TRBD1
TGCAGCGCCAAGGACAGGGGGCCCAATGAGCAGTTCTTC
CSAKDRGPNEQFF